This TCR beta chain stems from a study of T-cell memory formation after mild COVID-19. Sample barcodes and UMIs were carried by the TCR alpha and TCR beta cDNA libraries that 5'RACE generated with constant-segment primers. TCRdb independently ran MiXCR on the 5' RACE reads; one entry per CDR3 protein. The table includes approximately 300,000 distinct CDR3 sequences, less than 20% detected once. The origin of this receptor is a man younger than 30 who had mild COVID-19 (a few samples of this study predate the infection). Cell type and time point are not known. The sequenced sample was PBMCs or a T cell subset sorted from them (not recorded which).

CDR3 protein: CASSQGWSGNEQFF. Written as DNA, the CDR3 is TGCGCCAGCAGCCAAGGGTGGTCAGGTAATGAGCAGTTCTTC. This sequence joins TRBV4-1 and TRBJ2-1; no reliable D call. CDR1 is MGHRA, CDR2 YSYEKL, per germline. V was pared by 1 base and J by 7 bases, with 11 bases between. This CDR3 is 14 amino acids long.